This passage covers 15 T cell receptor beta chains from one sample sequenced in a study of vaccination and CD4 T cells after COVID-19. No antigen is known for these receptors. Treatment given: approximately 9-day PBMC culture with coronavirus spike peptide pools or control peptides (ViraFEST assay). The study sequenced cultured CD4+ T cell DNA using the Oncomine TCR Beta short-read assay. TCRdb ran MiXCR on the PCR reads and lists one entry per CDR3 protein. Of approximately 15,000 distinct CDR3 sequences listed, less than 30% are singletons. What was sequenced was cultured CD4+ T cells from blood. All receptors come from a human donor with COVID-19.

This chain joins TRBV6-5 and TRBJ2-5; D not certain. The V end was cut by 4 bases, the J end by 6 bases, with 12 bases between. Germline assignment: CDR1 MNHEY and CDR2 SVGAGI. The CDR3 contains 13 residues. CDR3 residues: CASSSTVVKTQYF. The CDR3 DNA reads TGTGCCAGCAGTTCGACTGTGGTAAAGACCCAGTACTTC.

V gene TRBV10-1 combines with J gene TRBJ2-2; TRBD2 matches 14 bases. V gave up 6 bases and J gave up 1 base; unmatched junction bases: 4. Germline CDR1 WNHNN, CDR2 SYGVQD (reference sequence). The CDR3 runs 17 residues. CDR3 in amino acids: CASRPGTSGGNTGELFF. For the CDR3, the DNA is TGCGCCAGCAGGCCCGGGACTAGCGGGGGGAACACCGGGGAGCTGTTTTTT.

This chain connects TRBV15 to TRBJ2-1, with D possibly matching TRBD1 (5 bases). This CDR3 region has 18 residues. Germline V gives CDR1 LNHNV, CDR2 YYDKDF (reference sequence). Trimming took off 0 bases at V and 8 bases at J, with 23 bases between the two ends. The CDR3 loop is CATSRDLGRVRVGDEQFF. The CDR3 bases are TGTGCCACCAGCAGAGATTTGGGCAGGGTACGGGTTGGGGATGAGCAGTTCTTC. Together with reference TRBV15 and TRBJ2-1, the CDR3 gives the full variable domain: DAMVIQNPRYQVTQFGKPVTLSCSQTLNHNVMYWYQQKSSQAPKLLFHYYDKDFNNEADTPDNFQSRRPNTSFCFLDIRSPGLGDTAMYLCATSRDLGRVRVGDEQFFGPGTRLTVL.

The rearrangement uses TRBV4-2 and TRBJ2-2; 13 bases fit TRBD2. The CDR3 sequence is 19 residues long. J was trimmed by 0 bases and V by 0 bases; bases with no gene match: 4. CDR1 and CDR2 (germline): LGHNA, YNFKEQ. CDR3 loop: CASSQEGLAGAANTGELFF. The CDR3 bases are TGTGCCAGCAGCCAAGAAGGACTAGCGGGGGCCGCGAACACCGGGGAGCTGTTTTTT.

The chain recombines TRBV7-6 with TRBJ2-2; 9 bases are a match to TRBD1. J was trimmed by 4 bases and V by 3 bases; bases with no gene match: 12. Per the germline V gene, CDR1 is SGHVS and CDR2 is FNYEAQ. CDR3 length: 18 residues. The CDR3 coding sequence is TGTGCCAGCAGCTTTCTTAAGACAGGGGGTTTAGCCACCGGGGAGCTGTTTTTT. It encodes CASSFLKTGGLATGELFF. Combining the CDR3 with reference TRBV7-6 and TRBJ2-2 gives the whole variable domain GAGVSQSPRYKVTKRGQDVALRCDPISGHVSLYWYRQALGQGPEFLTYFNYEAQQDKSGLPNDRFSAERPEGSISTLTIQRTEQRDSAMYRCASSFLKTGGLATGELFFGEGSRLTVL.

The CDR3, as DNA: TGCGCCAGCAGCTTGCGGAATACGTACACAGATACGCAGTATTTT. As protein: CASSLRNTYTDTQYF. The chain has TRBV5-1 and TRBJ2-3, with D unresolved. With 1 base removed from V and 2 bases from J, the gap between germline ends came to 11 bases. Germline CDR1 is SGHRS and CDR2 is YFSETQ. This CDR3 is built from 15 residues.

The J gene is TRBJ2-3, the V gene TRBV4-1; 11 bases fit TRBD1. Trimming cost V 4 bases and J 6 bases; bases outside gene matches: 9. Germline values: CDR1 MGHRA, CDR2 YSYEKL. This CDR3 is 16 amino acids long. CDR3 bases: TGCGCCAGCAGCCTCGTCCCGGGACAGGGGGTTGATACGCAGTATTTT. As protein: CASSLVPGQGVDTQYF.

V usage is TRBV7-2 and J usage is TRBJ1-2, with 7 bases fitting TRBD1. There are 15 residues in the CDR3. The V gene end was trimmed by 1 base and the J gene end by 2 bases; junction bases not matched to a gene: 4. The germline gives CDR1 SGHTA, CDR2 FQGNSA. CDR3 in DNA: TGTGCCAGCAGCTTAGAGTCAGGGGGGAACTATGGCTACACCTTC. Translated, it gives CASSLESGGNYGYTF. Filled out from reference TRBV7-2 and TRBJ1-2, the complete variable domain reads GAGVSQSPSNKVTEKGKDVELRCDPISGHTALYWYRQSLGQGLEFLIYFQGNSAPDKSGLPSDRFSAERTGGSVSTLTIQRTQQEDSAVYLCASSLESGGNYGYTFGSGTRLTVV.

This clonotype was recorded a few times. The chain uses TRBV12-3 or TRBV12-4 and TRBJ1-5; D not resolved. The CDR3 is 14 residues long. Trimming pared 3 bases from V and 9 bases from J, leaving 15 bases between. Written as DNA, the CDR3 is TGTGCCAGCAGTTTCGGGCAGACAATCAGGCCCCAGCATTTT. It codes for CASSFGQTIRPQHF.

J is TRBJ2-7 and V is TRBV11-1; possible D gene TRBD1, 5 bases. CDR3 size: 15 residues. Germline lookup yields CDR1 SGHAT and CDR2 FQDESV (reference sequence). Trimming removed 4 bases at V and 7 bases at J, with 20 bases between. The CDR3 loop reads CASSSDTFGPGEQYF. CDR3 sequence (DNA): TGTGCCAGCAGCTCCGACACGTTTGGGCCAGGGGAGCAGTACTTC.

This clonotype was picked up a small number of times. J is TRBJ1-5 and V is TRBV6-1, with TRBD1 identical over 9 bases. From germline, CDR1 is MNHNS and CDR2 SASEGT. V dropped 4 bases and J dropped 0; count of bases not matched to a gene: 1. The CDR3 runs 15 residues. CDR3 sequence: CASSGDRASNQPQHF. The CDR3 DNA reads TGTGCCAGCAGTGGGGACAGGGCTAGCAATCAGCCCCAGCATTTT.

The V gene is TRBV7-9, the J gene TRBJ1-1, with TRBD1 matching 10 bases. CDR1 is SEHNR, CDR2 FQNEAQ, per germline (reference sequence). The CDR3 consists of 16 residues. Trimming removed 5 bases from V and 3 bases from J; junction bases left unmatched: 9. The CDR3 here is CASSSPTGGRDTEAFF. As DNA, the CDR3 is TGTGCCAGCAGCAGCCCGACAGGGGGCAGAGACACTGAAGCTTTCTTT.

The chain recombines TRBV24-1 with TRBJ2-1; D is unresolved. Germline CDR1 and CDR2: KGHDR and SFDVKD. Deletions cut 4 bases from V and 12 bases from J, with 9 bases between. The CDR3 runs to 11 residues. CDR3 DNA sequence: TGTGCCACCAGTGACGAACATGGGCAGTTCTTC. Its protein is CATSDEHGQFF.

This sequence joins TRBV7-9 and TRBJ1-4; 8 bases match TRBD1. Germline V CDR1 and CDR2: SEHNR, FQNEAQ (reference sequence). Trimming took 3 bases from V and 3 from J; bases not matched to a gene: 9. The CDR3 length is 17 residues. CDR3 coding DNA: TGTGCCAGCAGCTTTCGCCGACAGGGGCGGGCTAATGAAAAACTGTTTTTT. Translated: CASSFRRQGRANEKLFF.

This chain joins TRBV6-1 and TRBJ2-7; a possible D gene is TRBD1 (7 bases). The CDR3 runs to 12 residues. V shed 8 bases and J shed 3 bases, with 11 bases lying between them. Germline V gene sequence: CDR1 MNHNS, CDR2 SASEGT. CDR3 in DNA: TGTGCCAGCCGACAGGGAGGCTACGAGCAGTACTTC. The encoded protein is CASRQGGYEQYF.